Below are 23 T cell receptor beta chains sequenced from a single sample in a study of T-cell reconstitution after alpha-beta-depleted transplantation in children. The library targeted TCRbeta and was prepared with unique molecular identifiers. TCRdb reanalysed the PCR reads using MiXCR and keeps one entry per CDR3 protein. The sample consists of approximately 640,000 distinct CDR3 sequences, approximately 17% of them appearing once. The source material was PBMCs from the stem cell graft donor, sampled from the stem cell graft. The receptors originated from a human donor who donated a stem cell graft to a child with acute myeloid leukemia.

At least ten counts were recorded for this clonotype. The chain recombines TRBV20-1 with TRBJ2-2, with a weak D call TRBD1 (6 bases). Germline CDR1 DFQATT, CDR2 SNEGSKA (reference sequence). The CDR3 spans 16 residues. Trimming pared 1 base from V and 3 bases from J, leaving 15 bases between. The CDR3 nucleotides are TGCAGTGCTAGAGTTAACAGGGTCGTGGACACCGGGGAGCTGTTTTTT. It translates to CSARVNRVVDTGELFF.

The rearrangement uses TRBV20-1 and TRBJ1-5, with D hard to call. Looked up from germline, CDR1 is DFQATT and CDR2 is SNEGSKA (reference sequence). The length of the CDR3 is 16 residues. The ends were cut back, 2 bases at V and 2 bases at J, with 16 bases in the middle. The CDR3 spells CSARNEKAAGNQPQHF. As DNA, the CDR3 is TGCAGTGCTAGAAATGAAAAGGCTGCGGGCAATCAGCCCCAGCATTTT.

V usage is TRBV7-9 and J usage is TRBJ1-3; 8 bases match TRBD1. This CDR3 spans 17 amino acids. The trim removed 2 bases at V and 1 base at J, leaving 7 bases unmatched. CDR1 and CDR2 from the germline V gene are SEHNR and FQNEAQ (reference sequence). The CDR3 coding sequence is TGTGCCAGCAGCTTACTCCCAGGACAGGGTTCTGGAAACACCATATATTTT. Its translation: CASSLLPGQGSGNTIYF.

This clonotype showed up just a few times. The chain uses TRBV28 and TRBJ2-1; a weak D match, TRBD1 (5 bases). This CDR3 has 16 amino acids. Between the trimmed V and J ends, which lost 1 base and 0 bases, there was a span of 10 bases. CDR1 and CDR2 from the germline V gene are MDHEN and SYDVKM. As DNA, the CDR3 is TGTGCCAGCAGTTTATATGGCAGGGACTCCTACAATGAGCAGTTCTTC. Translation: CASSLYGRDSYNEQFF.

This clonotype was picked up many times. The CDR3 loop is CSARPTAYNSPLHF. The CDR3 DNA reads TGCAGTGCTAGGCCGACGGCCTATAATTCACCCCTCCACTTT. This sequence joins TRBV20-1 and TRBJ1-6, with D hard to call. The germline V gene encodes CDR1 DFQATT and CDR2 SNEGSKA (reference sequence). Trimming cost V 3 bases and J 2 bases, with 8 bases left between them. The CDR3 spans 14 residues.

There are a few counts of this clonotype. The chain combines TRBV30 with TRBJ1-1, with TRBD1 identical over 7 bases. Germline V gene sequence: CDR1 GTSNPN, CDR2 SVGIG (reference sequence). V lost 4 bases, J lost 4 bases, and 3 bases stayed unmatched. This CDR3 contains 12 residues. The CDR3 loop is CAWTGGPTEAFF. Written as DNA, the CDR3 is TGTGCCTGGACAGGGGGTCCCACTGAAGCTTTCTTT.

This sequence joins TRBV7-9 and TRBJ1-2, with D perhaps TRBD1 (5 bases). The V gene lost 5 bases and the J gene lost 3 bases, with 13 bases spanning the gap. Germline-derived CDR1 and CDR2 are SEHNR and FQNEAQ (reference sequence). This CDR3 has 14 residues. CDR3 coding DNA: TGTGCCAGCAGCGTCCAAGGGGTGGACTATGGCTACACCTTC. Encoded protein: CASSVQGVDYGYTF. Variable domain in full (rest from reference TRBV7-9 and TRBJ1-2): DTGVSQNPRHKITKRGQNVTFRCDPISEHNRLYWYRQTLGQGPEFLTYFQNEAQLEKSRLLSDRFSAERPKGSFSTLEIQRTEQGDSAMYLCASSVQGVDYGYTFGSGTRLTVV.

This clonotype was found once. V and J are TRBV4-3 and TRBJ1-1, with 9 positions matching TRBD1. This CDR3 contains 14 residues. V shed 3 bases, J shed 1 base, and the junction held 0 bases outside the gene matches. The germline gives CDR1 LGHNA, CDR2 YSLEER. CDR3 protein: CASSQTGGNTEAFF. The CDR3 DNA follows: TGCGCCAGCAGCCAGACAGGGGGGAACACTGAAGCTTTCTTT.

A remark on this clonotype: Since a much larger clone is just one base distant, this may be a read error. The chain recombines TRBV6-2 or TRBV6-3 with TRBJ2-6; D call uncertain. V lost 2 bases and J lost 0, with 2 bases in between. Per germline, CDR1 MNHEY and CDR2 SVGEGT. CDR3 length equals 14 residues. The CDR3 loop reads CASSYISGANVLTF. Written as DNA, the CDR3 is TGTGCCAGCAGTTACATCTCTGGGGCCAACGTCCTGACTTTC.

Many counts were recorded for this clonotype. The chain uses TRBV6-5 and TRBJ2-2, with unresolved D. Germline V CDR1 and CDR2: MNHEY, SVGAGI. The CDR3 has 15 amino acids. V gave up 0 bases and J gave up 1 base, with 6 bases separating them. The CDR3 DNA is TGTGCCAGCAGTTACTCACCGCGGAACACCGGGGAGCTGTTTTTT. This codes for CASSYSPRNTGELFF.

This clonotype has a handful of counts. The chain couples TRBV20-1 to TRBJ2-2; D might be TRBD1 or TRBD2, each matching 6 bases. Germline V gene data show CDR1 as DFQATT and CDR2 as SNEGSKA (reference sequence). V shed 6 bases and J shed 11 bases, with 22 bases lying between them. There are 14 residues in the CDR3. CDR3 sequence (DNA): TGCAGTGCCGGACGGGGGCCCCCGGGTCGTGAGCTGTTTTTT. Protein product: CSAGRGPPGRELFF.

In its sample, this clonotype was seen a few times. V usage is TRBV4-3 and J usage is TRBJ1-2; 8 bases are shared with TRBD1. Germline assignment: CDR1 LGHNA and CDR2 YSLEER. This CDR3 has 16 amino acids. Trimming removed 0 bases from V and 6 bases from J; junction bases left unmatched: 9. CDR3 sequence reads: CASSQESTGGSHGYTF. The CDR3 DNA follows: TGCGCCAGCAGCCAAGAAAGTACAGGGGGATCTCATGGCTACACCTTC.

The V call is TRBV29-1, the J call TRBJ1-1; no firm D call. Trimming shortened V by 6 bases and J by 5 bases, and 16 bases separated the two germline ends. The CDR3 totals 13 residues. Germline V gene sequence: CDR1 SQVTM, CDR2 ANQGSEA. CDR3 bases: TGCAGCGTCGACGCGGACGCCGGGACTGAAGCTTTCTTT. This sequence encodes CSVDADAGTEAFF. Combining the CDR3 with reference TRBV29-1 and TRBJ1-1 gives the whole variable domain SAVISQKPSRDICQRGTSLTIQCQVDSQVTMMFWYRQQPGQSLTLIATANQGSEATYESGFVIDKFPISRPNLTFSTLTVSNMSPEDSSIYLCSVDADAGTEAFFGQGTRLTVV.

The V call is TRBV21-1, the J call TRBJ2-5. TRBV21-1 is flagged as a pseudogene. The CDR3 is 15 residues long. For the CDR3, the DNA is TGTGCCAGCAGCAAAGTTCCGGAGAAACAAGAGACCCAGTACTTC. Its translation: CASSKVPEKQETQYF.

Ten or more counts support this clonotype. This rearrangement joins TRBV9 to TRBJ2-7; TRBD1 matches 11 bases. The CDR3 extends over 17 amino acids. Trimming cost V 0 bases and J 0 bases; bases outside gene matches: 5. Germline V gene lookup returns CDR1 SGDLS and CDR2 YYNGEE. DNA for the CDR3: TGTGCCAGCAGCGTAGCACCAGGACAGGGGGCCTCCTACGAGCAGTACTTC. It translates to CASSVAPGQGASYEQYF.

This clonotype was seen at least ten times. J is TRBJ2-3 and V is TRBV20-1; TRBD2 agrees at 14 bases. Trimming at V came to 3 bases and at J to 3 bases, leaving 2 bases not matched to a gene. The CDR3 spans 15 residues. Germline assignment: CDR1 DFQATT and CDR2 SNEGSKA (reference sequence). The CDR3 nucleotides read TGCAGTGCTAGGGGACTAGCGGGGGAAACAGATACGCAGTATTTT. Translating gives CSARGLAGETDTQYF.

The chain recombines TRBV9 with TRBJ2-7; TRBD2 matches 9 bases. The CDR3 has 15 residues. Looked up from germline, CDR1 is SGDLS and CDR2 is YYNGEE. V trimming: 2 bases; J trimming: 2 bases; junction bases outside the gene matches: 5. The CDR3 nucleotides read TGTGCCAGCAGCGTCGGCGGGGGGGCCCCCTACGAGCAGTACTTC. Amino acid sequence: CASSVGGGAPYEQYF.

This clonotype was picked up a small number of times. The genes are TRBV12-3 or TRBV12-4 and TRBJ2-7, with no clear D. The CDR3 totals 13 residues. Trimming cost V 4 bases and J 4 bases, with 11 bases left between them. The CDR3 protein is CASSSDLQYEQYF. CDR3 bases: TGTGCCAGCAGTTCGGACCTTCAGTACGAGCAGTACTTC.

This clonotype was seen many times. The chain is built from TRBV6-6 and TRBJ2-3; D is uncertain. Germline CDR1 MNHNY, CDR2 SVGAGI (reference sequence). The CDR3 contains 13 residues. V dropped 6 bases and J dropped 0 bases, with 7 bases sitting between them. The CDR3 here is CASRYTSTDTQYF. CDR3 nucleotide sequence: TGTGCCAGCAGGTATACTAGCACAGATACGCAGTATTTT.

This clonotype was observed once. A single base separates this from a much larger clone, so it may be a read error. This chain connects TRBV4-3 to TRBJ2-1; unclear D gene. The CDR3 totals 13 residues. Germline loops: CDR1 LGHNA, CDR2 YSLEER. The DNA for the CDR3 is TGCGCCAGCAGCGCCCCCAACCACAATGACCAGTTCTTC. Encoded protein: CASSAPNHNDQFF.

This clonotype has a count of ten or more. This chain connects TRBV12-3 or TRBV12-4 to TRBJ1-4; perhaps TRBD1 as D (5 bases). This CDR3 contains 17 residues. V dropped 5 bases and J dropped 0 bases, with 16 bases sitting between them. This chain's CDR3 is CASSPDRRVATNEKLFF. The CDR3, as DNA: TGTGCCAGCAGTCCTGACAGACGGGTAGCAACTAATGAAAAACTGTTTTTT.

In this sample, this clonotype turned up a few times. V gene TRBV29-1 combines with J gene TRBJ2-2; possibly TRBD1 or TRBD2 for D (5 bases each). The CDR3 contains 16 residues. Germline CDR1 reads SQVTM; CDR2 reads ANQGSEA. V gave up 6 bases and J gave up 0 bases, with 17 bases separating them. As DNA, the CDR3 is TGCAGCGTGAGGGCTAGGGGACCTTCGAACACCGGGGAGCTGTTTTTT. The encoded protein is CSVRARGPSNTGELFF.

This clonotype was detected ten times or more. CDR3 in amino acids: CASSPSSTGNGYTF. The CDR3 DNA reads as TGTGCCAGCAGTCCGTCCTCCACAGGGAATGGCTACACCTTC. The chain is built from TRBV12-3 or TRBV12-4 and TRBJ1-2; D might be TRBD1 (6 bases). V was trimmed by 5 bases and J by 6 bases, leaving 16 bases between them. This CDR3 has 14 amino acids.